These 9 T cell receptor beta chains came from one sample sequenced in a study of blood T cell repertoires in COVID-19. The data were produced by immunoSEQ multiplex PCR, yet TCRdb's version contains in-frame clones alone and is incomplete. This sample yields about 79,000 clones, of which around 90% are seen a single time; roughly 4.4% belongs to the top ten. Specimen: peripheral blood. The receptors were sampled from a man between 45 and 60 years old with active COVID-19.

The chain employs TRBV28 and TRBJ1-5; weak D call: TRBD1 (5 bases). Trimming removed 7 bases from V and 6 bases from J, with 19 bases in between. The germline gives CDR1 MDHEN, CDR2 SYDVKM. The CDR3 sequence is 15 residues long. CDR3 in DNA: TGTGCCAGCAACCCCAGGGTCCCCCAGAGTCAGCCCCAGCATTTT. Translation gives CASNPRVPQSQPQHF.

V and J are TRBV2 and TRBJ2-5; 13 nucleotides align to TRBD2. The CDR3 is made up of 17 amino acids. The germline V gene encodes CDR1 SNHLY and CDR2 FYNNEI. After removal of 4 bases from V and 4 bases from J, the junction contained 9 bases not matched to a gene. CDR3 protein: CASSGGLAGPGGETQYF. CDR3 DNA sequence: TGTGCCAGCAGTGGGGGACTAGCGGGACCGGGAGGAGAGACCCAGTACTTC. Based on the CDR3 plus reference TRBV2 and TRBJ2-5, the full variable domain is EPEVTQTPSHQVTQMGQEVILRCVPISNHLYFYWYRQILGQKVEFLVSFYNNEISEKSEIFDDQFSVERPDGSNFTLKIRSTKLEDSAMYFCASSGGLAGPGGETQYFGPGTRLLVL.

The CDR3 DNA reads as TGTGCCAGCAGCCCGGGGGCCTACGAGCAGTACTTC. Translating gives CASSPGAYEQYF. This chain links TRBV9 with TRBJ2-7, with a tentative D call TRBD2 (6 bases). The CDR3 is made up of 12 amino acids. Germline V CDR1 and CDR2: SGDLS, YYNGEE. V was pared by 4 bases and J by 2 bases, with 7 bases between.

V usage is TRBV3-1 (or the pseudogene TRBV3-2) and J usage is TRBJ2-1; D call uncertain. Trimming cost V 3 bases and J 4 bases, with 4 bases left between them. Germline V gene lookup returns CDR1 LGHDT and CDR2 YNNKEL (reference sequence). The CDR3 runs to 12 residues. The CDR3 DNA follows: TGTGCCAGCAGCCAGTATTACAATGAGCAGTTCTTC. Residues: CASSQYYNEQFF.

The V call is TRBV3-1 (or the pseudogene TRBV3-2), the J call TRBJ2-3, with TRBD2 matching 7 bases. V was clipped by 4 bases and J by 3 bases; unmatched bases: 10. This CDR3 is built from 16 residues. Looked up from germline, CDR1 is LGHDT and CDR2 is YNNKEL (reference sequence). The CDR3 is CASSPPPRETTDTQYF. Written as DNA, the CDR3 is TGTGCCAGCAGCCCCCCTCCGCGGGAGACGACAGATACGCAGTATTTT.

This chain links TRBV5-1 with TRBJ2-7; D possibly corresponds to TRBD1 (6 bases). The CDR3 length is 13 residues. Trimming took 4 bases from V and 9 from J, leaving 17 bases between them. Germline values: CDR1 SGHRS, CDR2 YFSETQ. The CDR3 DNA is TGCGCCAGCAGCCAGGGGAGTGGCGAAGGGCAGTACTTC. This sequence encodes CASSQGSGEGQYF.

The V and J genes are TRBV19 and TRBJ1-5; D is unclear. Germline CDR1 LNHDA, CDR2 SQIVND (reference sequence). The CDR3 runs 15 residues. Trimming cost V 6 bases and J 0 bases, with 12 bases left between them. DNA for the CDR3: TGTGCCAGTAGCCGCCTGTACAGTAGCAATCAGCCCCAGCATTTT. Its protein product is CASSRLYSSNQPQHF.

V gene TRBV6-2 or TRBV6-3 combines with J gene TRBJ2-1, with 11 bases lining up with TRBD2. This CDR3 is 15 amino acids long. Trimming at V came to 5 bases and at J to 7 bases, leaving 7 bases not matched to a gene. CDR1 is MNHEY and CDR2 is SVGEGT in the germline V gene. CDR3 residues: CASSVLAGALNEQFF. The CDR3 DNA sequence: TGTGCCAGCAGTGTACTAGCGGGAGCGTTAAATGAGCAGTTCTTC.

The DNA for the CDR3 is TGTGCCAGCAACAGGGTGAATGAGCAGTTCTTC. It translates to CASNRVNEQFF. This sequence joins TRBV28 and TRBJ2-1; TRBD1 might be the D (6 bases). The length of the CDR3 is 11 residues. V lost 7 bases and J 7 bases, leaving 8 bases between the germline ends. Per germline, CDR1 MDHEN and CDR2 SYDVKM. Filled out from reference TRBV28 and TRBJ2-1, the complete variable domain reads DVKVTQSSRYLVKRTGEKVFLECVQDMDHENMFWYRQDPGLGLRLIYFSYDVKMKEKGDIPEGYSVSREKKERFSLILESASTNQTSMYLCASNRVNEQFFGPGTRLTVL.